These 13 T cell receptor beta chains were sequenced from one sample in a study of T-cell memory formation after mild COVID-19. From the 5' RACE reads, TCRdb called clonotypes with MiXCR, one entry per CDR3 protein. The sample holds hundreds of thousands of distinct CDR3 sequences; around 20% are singletons and the top ten take roughly 8%. The specimen was PBMCs or a T cell subset sorted from them (not recorded which). These receptors all come from an adult woman who had mild COVID-19 (a few samples of this study predate the infection). Cell type and time point are not known.

As concerns this clonotype: A read error is likely, as this CDR3 ends without the conserved phenylalanine or tryptophan. This chain uses TRBV6-5 with TRBJ2-7; 7 bases map to TRBD2. The V gene end was trimmed by 1 base and the J gene end by 4 bases; junction bases not matched to a gene: 7. The CDR3 extends over 15 amino acids. CDR1 MNHEY and CDR2 SVGAGI come from the germline V gene. CDR3 region: CASSYLEGGQYEQYL. The CDR3 DNA reads as TGTGCCAGCAGTTACTTGGAGGGAGGGCAGTACGAGCAGTACTTA.

The chain combines TRBV6-1 with TRBJ2-7, with 7 bases matching TRBD1. The junction had 6 bases not matched to a gene; V was cut back by 5 bases and J by 2 bases. The CDR3 runs 14 residues. Germline assignment: CDR1 MNHNS and CDR2 SASEGT. The CDR3 here is CASSMTGTTYEQYF. The DNA for the CDR3 is TGTGCCAGCAGTATGACAGGGACCACCTACGAGCAGTACTTC.

This clonotype appeared a few times. This chain links TRBV6-5 with TRBJ2-3, with a weak D call TRBD1 (6 bases). CDR3 length: 12 amino acids. Germline CDR1 and CDR2: MNHEY and SVGAGI. The CDR3 protein is CATRGSIDTQYF. CDR3 DNA sequence: TGTGCGACAAGGGGGTCAATAGATACGCAGTATTTT.

Only a few counts were recorded for this clonotype. The chain employs TRBV12-3 or TRBV12-4 and TRBJ1-3, with no clear D. Trimming cost V 5 bases and J 0 bases, with 8 bases left between them. The CDR3 runs to 14 residues. CDR3 in amino acids: CASSILSSGNTIYF. CDR3 in DNA: TGTGCCAGCAGTATATTGAGCTCTGGAAACACCATATATTTT.

The chain has TRBV12-3 or TRBV12-4 and TRBJ1-1; D may be TRBD1 (6 bases). Trimming removed 7 bases from V and 3 bases from J, with 18 bases in between. The CDR3 loop spans 15 amino acids. Here the CDR3 DNA reads TGTGCCAGCATTAGAGAACAGGGTTCGCACACTGAAGCTTTCTTT. It is translated as CASIREQGSHTEAFF.

This chain connects TRBV7-8 to TRBJ1-3; D gene unclear. V dropped 1 base and J dropped 8 bases, with 9 bases sitting between them. CDR3 length equals 13 residues. In germline, CDR1 is SGHVS, CDR2 FQNEAQ. CDR3 bases: TGTGCCAGCAGCTTAGGGACCGAGGACACCATATATTTT. As protein: CASSLGTEDTIYF.

V usage is TRBV6-4 and J usage is TRBJ2-5; D is possibly TRBD2 (6 bases). Trimming left V 2 bases short and J 6 bases short, with 19 bases between. Germline-derived CDR1 and CDR2 are MRHNA and SNTAGT. CDR3 length: 16 amino acids. CDR3 residues: CASSDVREVPTKTQYF. CDR3 coding DNA: TGTGCCAGCAGTGACGTTAGGGAGGTTCCTACGAAGACCCAGTACTTC.

There are many counts of this clonotype. The gene calls are TRBV5-1 and TRBJ2-3, with D perhaps given as TRBD1 or TRBD2 (5 bases each). Germline V lookup: CDR1 SGHRS, CDR2 YFSETQ. The CDR3 has 14 residues. The V end lost 2 bases, the J end lost 4 bases, and 11 bases lay between the germline ends. The CDR3 reads CASSFGAGSDTQYF. As DNA, the CDR3 is TGCGCCAGCAGCTTCGGGGCAGGTTCAGATACGCAGTATTTT.

This chain connects TRBV3-1 to TRBJ2-5; 8 nucleotides match TRBD2. CDR3 length: 16 amino acids. Unmatched junction bases numbered 11, after V lost 3 bases and J lost 5 bases. CDR1 and CDR2 (germline): LGHDT, YNNKEL (reference sequence). This chain's CDR3 is CASSQAGTRFGETQYF. The DNA of the CDR3 is TGTGCCAGCAGCCAGGCCGGGACTAGATTCGGGGAGACCCAGTACTTC.

There are a few counts of this clonotype. The gene calls are TRBV7-2 and TRBJ2-4, with 9 bases that match TRBD2. CDR1 is SGHTA, CDR2 FQGNSA, per germline. The junction had 3 bases not matched to a gene; V was cut back by 0 bases and J by 6 bases. The CDR3 has 15 residues. The CDR3 reads CASSLAGTSSNIQYF. CDR3 nucleotides: TGTGCCAGCAGCTTAGCCGGGACTAGCTCAAACATTCAGTACTTC.

The gene calls are TRBV20-1 and TRBJ2-7; 11 bases agree with TRBD2. Germline V CDR1 and CDR2: DFQATT, SNEGSKA (reference sequence). The V gene end was trimmed by 0 bases and the J gene end by 3 bases; junction bases not matched to a gene: 4. The length of the CDR3 is 15 residues. The DNA for the CDR3 is TGCAGTGCTAGAGATCAGCTAGCGGGAGGCTACGAGCAGTACTTC. Translation gives CSARDQLAGGYEQYF.

This clonotype was observed a few times. This sequence joins TRBV5-6 and TRBJ2-7; 7 bases match TRBD1. The germline V gene has CDR1 SGHDT and CDR2 YYEEEE. CDR3 size: 14 residues. The V segment lost 3 bases and the J segment 0 bases; nucleotides outside the gene matches: 3. The CDR3 here is CASSSDRDSYEQYF. The CDR3 region has the DNA TGTGCCAGCAGCTCAGACAGGGACTCCTACGAGCAGTACTTC.

In its sample, this clonotype was seen a few times. V is TRBV9 and J is TRBJ2-3, with 9 nucleotides matching TRBD2. Trimming removed 3 bases from V and 3 bases from J; junction bases left unmatched: 5. Germline lookup yields CDR1 SGDLS and CDR2 YYNGEE. CDR3 size: 15 residues. Here the CDR3 reads CASSASGRWTDTQYF. CDR3 DNA: TGTGCCAGCAGCGCGAGCGGGAGGTGGACAGATACGCAGTATTTT.